This T cell receptor (beta chain) comes out of a study of shared clonotypes between healthy human individuals. Donors had no recently reported acute infections or vaccinations and were HIV-negative. Sequencing was performed with immunoSEQ multiplex PCR; in TCRdb, only in-frame clones are kept and a portion is missing. The sample holds around 1.1 million clones, around 78% seen once. Material for sequencing was memory CD4+ T cells from PBMCs. The subset: CD45RA-negative fraction. The receptor comes from a man aged 18 to 30 in good health. Some clones in this sample may be carry-over from other donors' samples.

This CDR3 reads CASSLDPGTYNEQFF. The CDR3 DNA is TGTGCCAGCAGCTTGGATCCTGGAACCTACAATGAGCAGTTCTTC. This sequence joins TRBV5-4 and TRBJ2-1; D is undetermined. V was cut by 0 bases and J by 2 bases, with 9 bases left in between. The V gene's germline CDR1 is SGHNT and CDR2 YYREEE (reference sequence). CDR3 length: 15 amino acids.